The 7 T cell receptor beta chains listed next were all sequenced from one sample in a study of blood T cell repertoires in COVID-19. TCRdb keeps only in-frame clones here, not all; method: immunoSEQ multiplex PCR. The repertoire holds hundreds of thousands of clones, with around four fifths as singletons. Sequencing used peripheral blood. The receptors come from a woman older than 75 with active or convalescent COVID-19.

V and J are TRBV6-6 and TRBJ2-1; 7 nucleotides agree with TRBD2. The CDR3 sequence is 16 residues long. V lost 0 bases and J lost 9; bases outside the gene matches: 11. Germline assignment: CDR1 MNHNY and CDR2 SVGAGI (reference sequence). DNA of the CDR3: TGTGCCAGCAGTTACTCGATTCCGGGAGGTTTGGGTGAGCAGTTCTTC. Residues: CASSYSIPGGLGEQFF.

The V gene is TRBV11-3, the J gene TRBJ2-1, with 8 nucleotides matching TRBD2. CDR3 length equals 14 residues. Looked up from germline, CDR1 is SGHNT and CDR2 is YENEEA. After removal of 5 bases from V and 2 bases from J, the junction contained 2 bases not matched to a gene. CDR3 DNA: TGTGCCAGCAGCCCGGGACTAGCCTACAATGAGCAGTTCTTC. Protein: CASSPGLAYNEQFF.

The chain couples TRBV6-4 to TRBJ2-1, with 8 bases that match TRBD1. This CDR3 spans 15 amino acids. V gave up 5 bases and J gave up 4 bases; unmatched junction bases: 7. Per germline, CDR1 MRHNA and CDR2 SNTAGT. The CDR3 sequence: CASSSTGDPYNEQFF. CDR3 DNA sequence: TGTGCCAGCAGTTCGACAGGGGACCCGTACAATGAGCAGTTCTTC.

J is TRBJ2-7 and V is TRBV28; TRBD2 might be the D (6 bases). The ends were cut back, 7 bases at V and 0 bases at J, with 19 bases in the middle. CDR1 is MDHEN and CDR2 is SYDVKM in the germline V gene. There are 16 residues in the CDR3. CDR3 coding DNA: TGTGCCAGCACGATTGGCGGGACTGCCACCTCCTACGAGCAGTACTTC. Translating gives CASTIGGTATSYEQYF.

The gene calls are TRBV6-1 and TRBJ1-1, with D tentatively TRBD1 (5 bases). V lost 2 bases and J 6 bases, leaving 10 bases between the germline ends. CDR1 MNHNS and CDR2 SASEGT come from the germline V gene. The CDR3 extends over 13 amino acids. CDR3 sequence reads: CASSEIRGAEAFF. The CDR3 DNA reads as TGTGCCAGCAGTGAAATAAGGGGCGCTGAAGCTTTCTTT.

The chain links TRBV7-2 to TRBJ2-1, with 9 bases aligning to TRBD2. Germline V gene lookup returns CDR1 SGHTA and CDR2 FQGNSA. The CDR3 covers 18 residues. With 4 bases clipped from V and 8 bases from J, the junction kept 18 bases outside the gene matches. CDR3 coding DNA: TGTGCCAGCAGCTCCCTCCGGGGTAGCGGGAGTGTTCTTCATGAGCAGTTCTTC. It specifies CASSSLRGSGSVLHEQFF.

This sequence joins TRBV7-2 and TRBJ2-7; 7 positions agree with TRBD1. Germline values: CDR1 SGHTA, CDR2 FQGNSA. V lost 4 bases to trimming and J lost 3 bases; unmatched junction nucleotides: 6. The CDR3 has 14 residues. CDR3 in amino acids: CASSSYRGGYEQYF. CDR3 coding DNA: TGTGCCAGCAGCTCCTACAGGGGTGGCTACGAGCAGTACTTC.